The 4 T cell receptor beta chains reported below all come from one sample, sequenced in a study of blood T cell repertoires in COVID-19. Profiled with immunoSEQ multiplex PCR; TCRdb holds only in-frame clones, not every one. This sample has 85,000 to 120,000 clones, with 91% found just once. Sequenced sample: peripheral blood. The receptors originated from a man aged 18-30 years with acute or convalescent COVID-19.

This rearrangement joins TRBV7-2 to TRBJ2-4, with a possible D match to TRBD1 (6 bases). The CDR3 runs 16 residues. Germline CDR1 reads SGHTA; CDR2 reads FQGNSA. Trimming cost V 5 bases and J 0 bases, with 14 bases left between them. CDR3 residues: CASSLDRSQAKNIQYF. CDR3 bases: TGTGCCAGCAGCCTAGACAGGTCTCAAGCCAAAAACATTCAGTACTTC.

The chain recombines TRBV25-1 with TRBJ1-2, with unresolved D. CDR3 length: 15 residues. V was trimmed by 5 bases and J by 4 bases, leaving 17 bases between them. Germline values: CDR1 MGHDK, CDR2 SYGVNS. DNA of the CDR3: TGTGCCAGCAGTAATCCGACTGACGGACTCTATGGCTACACCTTC. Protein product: CASSNPTDGLYGYTF.

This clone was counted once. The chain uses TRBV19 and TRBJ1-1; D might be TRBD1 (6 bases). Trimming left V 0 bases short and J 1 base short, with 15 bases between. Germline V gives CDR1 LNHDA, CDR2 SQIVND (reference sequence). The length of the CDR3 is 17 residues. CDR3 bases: TGTGCCAGTAGTATAGACCTATCGGGACAACCGAACACTGAAGCTTTCTTT. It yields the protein CASSIDLSGQPNTEAFF.

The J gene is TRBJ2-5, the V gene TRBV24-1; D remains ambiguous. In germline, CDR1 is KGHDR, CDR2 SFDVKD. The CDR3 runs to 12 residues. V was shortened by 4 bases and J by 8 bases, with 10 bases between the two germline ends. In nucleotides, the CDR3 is TGTGCCACCAGTGACCCGTCTAATACCCAGTACTTC. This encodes CATSDPSNTQYF.